This T cell receptor beta chain was recovered during a study of cytomegalovirus exposure and HLA in healthy donors. PCR employed 60 Vbeta and 13 Jbeta primers. Clones were sequenced by immunoSEQ multiplex PCR, and TCRdb holds only the in-frame ones, with some missing. Here the sample spans fewer than 150,000 clones, roughly four fifths being singletons. In its sample, this clone was seen a few times. The trim removed 4 bases at V and 7 bases at J, leaving 4 bases unmatched. Germline V CDR1 and CDR2: MNHEY, SVGAGI. The CDR3 runs to 14 residues. V is TRBV6-5 and J is TRBJ1-6; TRBD1 agrees at 7 bases. Sequenced: PBMCs. This receptor was taken from a man aged 40-49 years in good health and CMV-seropositive. CDR3: CASSSGQKNSPLHF. The CDR3 coding sequence is TGTGCCAGCAGTTCGGGACAGAAAAATTCACCCCTCCACTTT.